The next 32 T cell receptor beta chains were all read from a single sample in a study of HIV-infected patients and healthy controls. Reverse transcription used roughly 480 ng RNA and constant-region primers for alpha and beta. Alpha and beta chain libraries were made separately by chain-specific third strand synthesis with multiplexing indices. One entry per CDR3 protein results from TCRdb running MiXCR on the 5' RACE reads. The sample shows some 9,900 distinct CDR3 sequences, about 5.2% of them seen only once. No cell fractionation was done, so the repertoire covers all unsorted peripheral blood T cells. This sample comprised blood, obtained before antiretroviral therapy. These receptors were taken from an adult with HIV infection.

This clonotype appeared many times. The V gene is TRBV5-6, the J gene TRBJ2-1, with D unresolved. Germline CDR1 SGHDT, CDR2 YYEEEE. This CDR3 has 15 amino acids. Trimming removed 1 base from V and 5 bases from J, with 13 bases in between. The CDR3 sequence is CASSLYGPLHNEQFF. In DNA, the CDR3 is TGTGCCAGCAGCTTGTATGGGCCCTTACACAATGAGCAGTTCTTC.

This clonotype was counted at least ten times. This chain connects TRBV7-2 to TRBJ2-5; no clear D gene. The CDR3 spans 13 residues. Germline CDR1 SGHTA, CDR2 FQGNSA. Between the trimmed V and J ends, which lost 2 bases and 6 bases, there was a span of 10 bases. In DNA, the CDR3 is TGTGCCAGCAGCTTAAGTGGCACCCAGACCCAGTACTTC. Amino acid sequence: CASSLSGTQTQYF.

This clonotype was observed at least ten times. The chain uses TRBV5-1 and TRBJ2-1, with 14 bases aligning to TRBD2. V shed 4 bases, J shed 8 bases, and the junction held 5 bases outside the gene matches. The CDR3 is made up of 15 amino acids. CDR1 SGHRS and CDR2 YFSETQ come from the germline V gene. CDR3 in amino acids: CASSLTSGGAYEQFF. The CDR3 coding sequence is TGCGCCAGCAGCCTGACTAGCGGGGGGGCGTATGAGCAGTTCTTC. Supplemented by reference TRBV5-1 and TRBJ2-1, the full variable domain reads KAGVTQTPRYLIKTRGQQVTLSCSPISGHRSVSWYQQTPGQGLQFLFEYFSETQRNKGNFPGRFSGRQFSNSRSEMNVSTLELGDSALYLCASSLTSGGAYEQFFGPGTRLTVL.

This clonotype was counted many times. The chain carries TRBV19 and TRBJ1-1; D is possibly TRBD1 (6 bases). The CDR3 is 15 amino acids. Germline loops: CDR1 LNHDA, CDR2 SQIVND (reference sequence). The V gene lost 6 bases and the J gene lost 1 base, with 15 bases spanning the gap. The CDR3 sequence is CASRIVGGKNTEAFF. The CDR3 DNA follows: TGTGCCAGTAGGATTGTCGGGGGCAAGAACACTGAAGCTTTCTTT.

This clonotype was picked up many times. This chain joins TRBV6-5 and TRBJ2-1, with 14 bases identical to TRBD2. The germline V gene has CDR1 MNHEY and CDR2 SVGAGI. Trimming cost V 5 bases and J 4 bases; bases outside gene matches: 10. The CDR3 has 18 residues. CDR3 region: CASSPGLAGVGRYNEQFF. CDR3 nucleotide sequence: TGTGCCAGCAGTCCGGGACTAGCGGGAGTGGGGCGATACAATGAGCAGTTCTTC.

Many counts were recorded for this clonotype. CDR3 residues: CASSMSAASNQPQHF. The DNA of the CDR3 is TGTGCCAGTAGTATGTCGGCGGCTAGCAATCAGCCCCAGCATTTT. V usage is TRBV19 and J usage is TRBJ1-5; D remains ambiguous. Trimming took off 3 bases at V and 0 bases at J, with 9 bases between the two ends. CDR1 LNHDA and CDR2 SQIVND come from the germline V gene (reference sequence). The CDR3 extends over 15 amino acids.

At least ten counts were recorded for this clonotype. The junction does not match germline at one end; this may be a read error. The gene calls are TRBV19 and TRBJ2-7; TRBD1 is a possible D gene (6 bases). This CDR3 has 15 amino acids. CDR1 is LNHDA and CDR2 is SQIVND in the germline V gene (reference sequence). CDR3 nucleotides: TGTGTCAGTAGTAGTTCACCGGGACACTTCTACGAGCAGTACTTC. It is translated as CVSSSSPGHFYEQYF.

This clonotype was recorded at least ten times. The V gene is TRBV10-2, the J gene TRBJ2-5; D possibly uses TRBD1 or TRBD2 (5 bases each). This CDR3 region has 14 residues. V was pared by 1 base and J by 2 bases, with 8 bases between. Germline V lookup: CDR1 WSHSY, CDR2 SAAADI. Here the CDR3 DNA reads TGCGCCAGCAGTGAGTTAGGGGAGCAAGAGACCCAGTACTTC. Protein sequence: CASSELGEQETQYF.

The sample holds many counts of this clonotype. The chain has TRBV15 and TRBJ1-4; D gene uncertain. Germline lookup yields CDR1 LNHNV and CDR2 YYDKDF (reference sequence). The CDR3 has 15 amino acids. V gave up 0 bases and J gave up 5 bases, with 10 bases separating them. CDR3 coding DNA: TGTGCCACCAGCAGAGATGGGGATTTAAATGAAAAACTGTTTTTT. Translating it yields CATSRDGDLNEKLFF.

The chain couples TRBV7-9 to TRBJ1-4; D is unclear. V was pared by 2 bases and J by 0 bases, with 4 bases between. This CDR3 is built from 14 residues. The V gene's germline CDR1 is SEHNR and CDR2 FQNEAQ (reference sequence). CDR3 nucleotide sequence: TGTGCCAGCAGCTTACACGCAACTAATGAAAAACTGTTTTTT. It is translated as CASSLHATNEKLFF. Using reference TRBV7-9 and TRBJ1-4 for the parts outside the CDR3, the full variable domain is DTGVSQNPRHKITKRGQNVTFRCDPISEHNRLYWYRQTLGQGPEFLTYFQNEAQLEKSRLLSDRFSAERPKGSFSTLEIQRTEQGDSAMYLCASSLHATNEKLFFGSGTQLSVL.

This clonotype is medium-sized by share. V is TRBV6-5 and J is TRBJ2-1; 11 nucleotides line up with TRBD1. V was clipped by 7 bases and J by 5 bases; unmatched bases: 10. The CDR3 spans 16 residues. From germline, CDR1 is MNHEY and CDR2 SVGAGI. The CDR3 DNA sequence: TGTGCCAGCATTCCCCGGGACAGGGGGATTAACAATGAGCAGTTCTTC. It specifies CASIPRDRGINNEQFF.

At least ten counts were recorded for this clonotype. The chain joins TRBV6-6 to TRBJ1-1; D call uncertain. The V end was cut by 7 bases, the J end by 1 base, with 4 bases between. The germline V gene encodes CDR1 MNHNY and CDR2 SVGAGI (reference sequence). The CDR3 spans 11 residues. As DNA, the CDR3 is TGTGCCAGCACCCAGAACACTGAAGCTTTCTTT. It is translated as CASTQNTEAFF.

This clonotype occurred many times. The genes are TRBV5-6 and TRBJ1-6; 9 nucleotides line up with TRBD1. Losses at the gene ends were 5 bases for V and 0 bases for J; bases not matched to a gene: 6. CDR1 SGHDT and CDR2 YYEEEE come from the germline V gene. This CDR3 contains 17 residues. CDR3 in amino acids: CASRSDRGSSYNSPLHF. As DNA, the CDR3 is TGTGCCAGCAGGTCGGACAGGGGAAGCTCCTATAATTCACCCCTCCACTTT.

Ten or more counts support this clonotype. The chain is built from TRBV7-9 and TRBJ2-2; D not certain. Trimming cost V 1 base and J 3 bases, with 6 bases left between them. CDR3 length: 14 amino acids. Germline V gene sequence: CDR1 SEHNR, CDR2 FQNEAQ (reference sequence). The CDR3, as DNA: TGTGCCAGCAGCTTAGACTTATACACCGGGGAGCTGTTTTTT. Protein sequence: CASSLDLYTGELFF.

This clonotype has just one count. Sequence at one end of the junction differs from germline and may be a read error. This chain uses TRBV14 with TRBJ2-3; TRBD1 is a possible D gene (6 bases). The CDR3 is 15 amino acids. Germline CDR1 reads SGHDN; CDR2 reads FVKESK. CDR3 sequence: CASRQGTSSTDTQYF. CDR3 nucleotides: TGTGCCAGCAGGCAAGGGACATCTAGCACAGATACGCAGTATTTT.

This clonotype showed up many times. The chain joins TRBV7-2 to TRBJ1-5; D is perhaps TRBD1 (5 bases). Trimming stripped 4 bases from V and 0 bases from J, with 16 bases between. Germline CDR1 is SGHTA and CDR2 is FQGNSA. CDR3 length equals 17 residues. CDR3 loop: CASSWGGGRFSNQPQHF. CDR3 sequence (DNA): TGTGCCAGCAGCTGGGGGGGGGGACGATTTAGCAATCAGCCCCAGCATTTT.

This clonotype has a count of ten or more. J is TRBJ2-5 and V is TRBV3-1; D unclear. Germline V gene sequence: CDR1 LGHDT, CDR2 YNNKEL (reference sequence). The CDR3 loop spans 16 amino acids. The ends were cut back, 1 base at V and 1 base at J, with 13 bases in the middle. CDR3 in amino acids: CASSQVLVKAQETQYF. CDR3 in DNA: TGTGCCAGCAGCCAAGTCCTAGTAAAGGCCCAAGAGACCCAGTACTTC.

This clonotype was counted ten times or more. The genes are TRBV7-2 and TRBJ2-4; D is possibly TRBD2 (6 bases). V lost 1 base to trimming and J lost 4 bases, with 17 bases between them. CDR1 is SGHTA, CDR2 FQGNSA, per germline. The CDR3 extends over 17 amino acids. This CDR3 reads CASSLGGGMVAKNIQYF. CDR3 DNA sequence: TGTGCCAGCAGCTTAGGAGGCGGGATGGTTGCGAAAAACATTCAGTACTTC.

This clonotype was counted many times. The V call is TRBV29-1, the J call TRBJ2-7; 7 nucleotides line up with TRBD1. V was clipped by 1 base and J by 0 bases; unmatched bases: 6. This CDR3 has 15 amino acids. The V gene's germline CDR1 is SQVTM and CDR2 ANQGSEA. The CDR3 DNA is TGCAGCGTTGAAGGTGCGACAGGGACCTCCTACGAGCAGTACTTC. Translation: CSVEGATGTSYEQYF.

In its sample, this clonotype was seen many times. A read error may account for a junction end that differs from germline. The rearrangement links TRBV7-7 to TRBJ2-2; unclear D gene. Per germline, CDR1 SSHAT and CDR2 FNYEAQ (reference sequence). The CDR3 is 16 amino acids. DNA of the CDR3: TGTGCTAGCAGCTTAAGCCTTGGGCCAAACACCGGGGAGCTGTTTTTT. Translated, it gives CASSLSLGPNTGELFF.

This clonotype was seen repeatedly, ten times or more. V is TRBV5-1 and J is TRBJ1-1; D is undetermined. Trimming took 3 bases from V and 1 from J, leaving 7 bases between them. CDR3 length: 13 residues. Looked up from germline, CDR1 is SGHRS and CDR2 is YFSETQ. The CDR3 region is CASSWGQNTEAFF. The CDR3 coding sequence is TGCGCCAGCAGCTGGGGTCAGAACACTGAAGCTTTCTTT. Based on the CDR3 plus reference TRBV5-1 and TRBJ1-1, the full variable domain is KAGVTQTPRYLIKTRGQQVTLSCSPISGHRSVSWYQQTPGQGLQFLFEYFSETQRNKGNFPGRFSGRQFSNSRSEMNVSTLELGDSALYLCASSWGQNTEAFFGQGTRLTVV.

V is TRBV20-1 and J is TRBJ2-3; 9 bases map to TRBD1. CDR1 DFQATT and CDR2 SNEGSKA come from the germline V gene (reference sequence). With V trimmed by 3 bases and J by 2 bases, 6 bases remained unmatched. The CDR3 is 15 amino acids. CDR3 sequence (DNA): TGCAGTGCTAGGATACAGGGGGCGGTCACAGATACGCAGTATTTT. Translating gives CSARIQGAVTDTQYF.

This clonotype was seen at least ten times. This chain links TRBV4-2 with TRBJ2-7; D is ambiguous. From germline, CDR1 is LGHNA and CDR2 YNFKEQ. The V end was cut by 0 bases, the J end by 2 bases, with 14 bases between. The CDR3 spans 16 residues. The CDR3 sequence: CASSQEGGGGAYEQYF. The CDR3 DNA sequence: TGTGCCAGCAGCCAAGAAGGCGGTGGCGGAGCCTACGAGCAGTACTTC.

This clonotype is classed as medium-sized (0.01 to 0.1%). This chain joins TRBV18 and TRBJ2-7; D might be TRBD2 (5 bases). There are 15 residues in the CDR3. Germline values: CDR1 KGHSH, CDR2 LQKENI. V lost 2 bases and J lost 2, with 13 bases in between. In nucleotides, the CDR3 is TGTGCCAGCTCACCAAAAGACTACCCGACCTACGAGCAGTACTTC. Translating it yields CASSPKDYPTYEQYF.

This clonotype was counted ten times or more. The CDR3: CSVEVWGEAFF. In nucleotides, the CDR3 is TGCAGCGTTGAAGTGTGGGGTGAAGCTTTCTTT. V is TRBV29-1 and J is TRBJ1-1; D gene unclear. Germline lookup yields CDR1 SQVTM and CDR2 ANQGSEA. The CDR3 covers 11 residues. Trimming stripped 1 base from V and 7 bases from J, with 7 bases between.

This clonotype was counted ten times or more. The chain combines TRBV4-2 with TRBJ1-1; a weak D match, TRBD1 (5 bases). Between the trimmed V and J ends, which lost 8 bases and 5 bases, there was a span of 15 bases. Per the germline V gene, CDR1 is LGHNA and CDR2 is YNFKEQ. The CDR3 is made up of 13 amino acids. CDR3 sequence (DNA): TGTGCCAGCGGGAATGGAGGGGTGACTGAAGCTTTCTTT. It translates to CASGNGGVTEAFF.

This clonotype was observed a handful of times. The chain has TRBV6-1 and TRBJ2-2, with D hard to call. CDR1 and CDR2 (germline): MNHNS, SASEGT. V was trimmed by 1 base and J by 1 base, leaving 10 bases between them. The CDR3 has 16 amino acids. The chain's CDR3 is CASSEDGRLNTGELFF. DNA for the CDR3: TGTGCCAGCAGTGAAGACGGGCGCTTGAACACCGGGGAGCTGTTTTTT.

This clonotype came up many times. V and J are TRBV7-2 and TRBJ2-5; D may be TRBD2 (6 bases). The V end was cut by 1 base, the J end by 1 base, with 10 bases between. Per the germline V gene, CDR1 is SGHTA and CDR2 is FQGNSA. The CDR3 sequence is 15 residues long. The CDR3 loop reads CASSLEAGPQETQYF. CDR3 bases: TGTGCCAGCAGCTTAGAAGCGGGCCCCCAAGAGACCCAGTACTTC. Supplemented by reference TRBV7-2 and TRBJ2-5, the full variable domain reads GAGVSQSPSNKVTEKGKDVELRCDPISGHTALYWYRQSLGQGLEFLIYFQGNSAPDKSGLPSDRFSAERTGGSVSTLTIQRTQQEDSAVYLCASSLEAGPQETQYFGPGTRLLVL.

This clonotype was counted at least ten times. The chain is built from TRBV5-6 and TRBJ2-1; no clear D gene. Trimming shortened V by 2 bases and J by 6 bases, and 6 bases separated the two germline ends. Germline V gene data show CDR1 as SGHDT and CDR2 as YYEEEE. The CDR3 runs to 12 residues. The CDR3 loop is CASSFLSNEQFF. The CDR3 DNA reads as TGTGCCAGCAGCTTTTTGTCCAATGAGCAGTTCTTC.

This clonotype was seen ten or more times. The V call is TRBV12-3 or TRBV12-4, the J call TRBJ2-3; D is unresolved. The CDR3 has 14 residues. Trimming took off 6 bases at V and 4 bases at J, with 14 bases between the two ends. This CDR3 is CASSKNIASDTQYF. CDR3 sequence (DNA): TGTGCCAGCAGCAAGAACATAGCATCAGATACGCAGTATTTT.

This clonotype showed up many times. The CDR3 DNA sequence: TGTGCCAGCAGTTTAAATGGACTACCGTCCACAGATACGCAGTATTTT. Encoded protein: CASSLNGLPSTDTQYF. The genes are TRBV28 and TRBJ2-3, with D possibly matching TRBD2 (6 bases). Trimming cost V 2 bases and J 2 bases, with 14 bases left between them. From germline, CDR1 is MDHEN and CDR2 SYDVKM. The CDR3 length is 16 residues. Combining the CDR3 with reference TRBV28 and TRBJ2-3 gives the whole variable domain DVKVTQSSRYLVKRTGEKVFLECVQDMDHENMFWYRQDPGLGLRLIYFSYDVKMKEKGDIPEGYSVSREKKERFSLILESASTNQTSMYLCASSLNGLPSTDTQYFGPGTRLTVL.

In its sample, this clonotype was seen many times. The CDR3 nucleotides read TGTGCCAGCAGTTCCCGACCGGGGCGGGCGGAGGCCGGGGAGCTGTTTTTT. Protein sequence: CASSSRPGRAEAGELFF. The chain carries TRBV7-9 and TRBJ2-2; D tentatively reads TRBD1 or TRBD2 (5 bases each). V lost 6 bases and J lost 6, with 23 bases in between. Germline CDR1 and CDR2: SEHNR and FQNEAQ (reference sequence). This CDR3 has 17 residues.